This is a list of T cell receptor beta chains from one sample in a study of post-analysis software for immune sequencing data. One entry per CDR3 protein, called by TCRdb with MiXCR from the PCR reads. In the table there are a few hundred thousand distinct CDR3 sequences, approximately 31% of which are singletons. Material for sequencing was blood. The receptors stem from a girl under 18 with multiple sclerosis. Both conserved end residues are part of each CDR3. D genes are given only for firm matches. The size of a clone is reported for some rows only, either as once, few or many, or as a class for expanded clones.

j_call clone_size v_call d_call cdr3_nt cdr3_aa
TRBJ2-3 few TRBV15 - TGTGCCACCAGCAGGCTACTACAGGGAACAGATACGCAGTATTTT CATSRLLQGTDTQYF
TRBJ1-2 - TRBV29-1 - TGCAGCGTTGTAAGGGACACCGACTATGGCTACACCTTC CSVVRDTDYGYTF
TRBJ2-5 - TRBV5-5 - TGTGCCAGCAGCTTAGATTTCGCCGGGGTAGAGACCCAGTACTTC CASSLDFAGVETQYF
TRBJ2-7 few TRBV6-1 TRBD1 TGTGCCAGCAGTGAATGGGGACAGAGCTACGAGCAGTACTTC CASSEWGQSYEQYF
TRBJ2-5 few TRBV9 - TGTGCCAGCAGCGTCAGTCCCGGGGAGACCCAGTACTTC CASSVSPGETQYF
TRBJ1-6 - TRBV20-1 - TGCAGTGCTAGCCCGAGACAGGATAATTCACCCCTCCACTTT CSASPRQDNSPLHF
TRBJ1-5 - TRBV6-2/TRBV6-3 - TGTGCCAGCAGTTACCCGACAGATAGTCAGCCCCAGCATTTT CASSYPTDSQPQHF
TRBJ2-1 - TRBV20-1 - TGCAGTGCCAAAAGGGCCTCCTACAATGAGCAGTTCTTC CSAKRASYNEQFF
TRBJ1-2 few TRBV7-2 - TGTGCCAGCAGCGTAAGACTGGGTAATAACTATGGCTACACCTTC CASSVRLGNNYGYTF
TRBJ2-1 few TRBV6-1 - TGTGCCAGCAGGGGAGAGGATCGGAATGAGCAGTTCTTC CASRGEDRNEQFF
TRBJ2-7 few TRBV20-1 TRBD2 TGCAGTTGGACTAGCGGTTACGAGCAGTACTTC CSWTSGYEQYF
TRBJ2-1 - TRBV20-1 - TGCAGTGCTAGAGATATCGAGACGTACAAGCAGTTCTTC CSARDIETYKQFF
TRBJ2-1 - TRBV10-3 - TGTGCCATCAGTGTTGGGGGTTCCTACAATGAGCAGTTCTTC CAISVGGSYNEQFF
TRBJ2-5 few TRBV12-3/TRBV12-4 - TGTGCCAGCAGTTTGGTAGGGGCGGAGACCCAGTACTTC CASSLVGAETQYF
TRBJ2-7 - TRBV5-1 TRBD1 TGCGCCAGCAGCTTGGGGACAGGGAGGTCCTACGAGCAGTACTTC CASSLGTGRSYEQYF
TRBJ1-4 few TRBV7-8 - TGTGCCAGCAGTATCAGGCAGGCTAATGAAAAACTGTTTTTT CASSIRQANEKLFF
TRBJ2-3 - TRBV2 - TGTGCCAGCAGGGGGGACACCTACACAGATACGCAGTATTTT CASRGDTYTDTQYF
TRBJ2-3 few TRBV20-1 TRBD2 TGCAGTGCCCACGGGGGACTAGCGGGGGGGGATACGCAGTATTTT CSAHGGLAGGDTQYF
TRBJ1-1 few TRBV5-1 - TGCGCCAGCAGCCAAATGACGGATTGGCGTGAAGCTTTCTTT CASSQMTDWREAFF
TRBJ1-2 - TRBV7-2 - TGTGCCAGCAGCTTAGTCTCAGGGGTAGGGGATGGCTACACCTTC CASSLVSGVGDGYTF
TRBJ2-2 - TRBV11-2 TRBD2 TGTGCCAGCAGCATGACTAGCGGGAACACCGGGGAGCTGTTTTTT CASSMTSGNTGELFF
TRBJ2-1 - TRBV13 - TGTGCCAGCAGCACGGACCCCTACAATGAGCAGTTCTTC CASSTDPYNEQFF
TRBJ1-2 - TRBV20-1 - TGCAGTGCTAGAGTTCCGGACGGAAACTATGGCTACACCTTC CSARVPDGNYGYTF
TRBJ1-2 - TRBV28 TRBD1 TGTGCCTGCACCACAGGCGGGACAGGGTACTATGGCTACACCTTC CACTTGGTGYYGYTF
TRBJ2-3 - TRBV7-3 TRBD1 TGTGCCAGCAGCTTAAGAGGGGGCATGAATACGCAGTATTTT CASSLRGGMNTQYF
TRBJ1-1 once TRBV3-1 - TGTGCCAGCAGCCACCGACAGGTCCTGAACACTGAAGCTTTCTTT CASSHRQVLNTEAFF
TRBJ2-3 - TRBV6-6 TRBD2 TGTGCCAGCATACTAGCGGGGGGGCTCTCCACAGATACGCAGTATTTT CASILAGGLSTDTQYF
TRBJ2-1 few TRBV7-3 - TGTGCCAGCAGCTTAGCAGGGGCGCGCAATGAGCAGTTCTTC CASSLAGARNEQFF
TRBJ2-3 - TRBV13 TRBD2 TGTGCCAGCAGTAGTCAAGGACTAGCGGGACGTGATACGCAGTATTTT CASSSQGLAGRDTQYF
TRBJ2-1 few TRBV12-5 TRBD1 TGTGCTAGTGGTTTGGGACAGGGGGTGGAGGATGAGCAGTTCTTC CASGLGQGVEDEQFF
TRBJ2-3 few TRBV5-8 - TGTGCCAGCAGCCCGCGGGGACAGAGCACAGATACGCAGTATTTT CASSPRGQSTDTQYF
TRBJ1-1 - TRBV7-9 - TGTGCCAGCAGCTCACAGGGCATGGGGACTGAAGCTTTCTTT CASSSQGMGTEAFF
TRBJ1-4 few TRBV2 TRBD1 TGTGCCACCAGGGGGGGCGGACAGAATGAAAAACTGTTTTTT CATRGGGQNEKLFF
TRBJ2-1 few TRBV11-2 - TGTGCCAGCAGCTTAGGCCAGCCCGTCGACAATGAGCAGTTCTTC CASSLGQPVDNEQFF